The 5 T cell receptor beta chains below all came from one sample that was sequenced in a study of siplizumab effects on memory and regulatory T cells. Generated by immunoSEQ multiplex PCR, the TCRdb table keeps only in-frame clones and is missing some. The sample includes 70,000 or so clones, 75% to 90% of them seen just once. Sample: Tregs sorted from blood. The receptor source for this set is a human donor in good health.

The V call is TRBV30, the J call TRBJ2-1; D not certain. This CDR3 has 12 amino acids. Germline values: CDR1 GTSNPN, CDR2 SVGIG (reference sequence). V was clipped by 0 bases and J by 5 bases, with 5 bases between them. This chain's CDR3 is CAWSVPHNEQFF. Here the CDR3 DNA reads TGTGCCTGGAGTGTACCCCACAATGAGCAGTTCTTC.

The chain couples TRBV29-1 to TRBJ2-7; the match to TRBD1 covers 7 bases. V was clipped by 6 bases and J by 5 bases; unmatched bases: 10. The CDR3 has 13 amino acids. Germline V gives CDR1 SQVTM, CDR2 ANQGSEA. The CDR3 loop is CSVVTGFIHEQYF. The CDR3 DNA sequence: TGCAGCGTGGTGACAGGGTTTATTCACGAGCAGTACTTC.

This chain joins TRBV5-1 and TRBJ1-4, with D uncertain. This CDR3 has 15 amino acids. The germline gives CDR1 SGHRS, CDR2 YFSETQ. The V end lost 4 bases, the J end lost 3 bases, and 13 bases lay between the germline ends. Here the CDR3 DNA reads TGCGCCAGCAGCCGCGTCGCGGCAGCTAATGAAAAACTGTTTTTT. Its protein is CASSRVAAANEKLFF.

CDR3 coding DNA: TGTGCCAGCAGTTGGGGGGCGGTTGAAGCTTTCTTT. Protein: CASSWGAVEAFF. The chain combines TRBV28 with TRBJ1-1; tentatively, D is TRBD1 (6 bases). The CDR3 has 12 residues. The V end lost 4 bases, the J end lost 7 bases, and 10 bases lay between the germline ends. The germline gives CDR1 MDHEN, CDR2 SYDVKM.

The chain has TRBV6-4 and TRBJ2-5, with TRBD1 matching 12 bases. Germline V lookup: CDR1 MRHNA, CDR2 SNTAGT. This CDR3 has 20 amino acids. V lost 0 bases to trimming and J lost 3 bases; unmatched junction nucleotides: 14. The CDR3 here is CASSDSSGTGGSQKKETQYF. The CDR3 coding sequence is TGTGCCAGCAGTGACTCGAGCGGGACAGGGGGCTCCCAAAAAAAAGAGACCCAGTACTTC.